These T cell receptor beta chains were read from a single sample in a study of blood T cells in healthy people across ages. TCRdb redid the calling of the 5' RACE reads with MiXCR, one entry per CDR3 protein. The repertoire holds just over 1 million distinct CDR3 sequences, 35% to 55% seen once, with 18% in the top ten. Input material: blood. All receptors derive from a woman aged 55 to 70 in good health. CDR3s include the opening cysteine and the closing phenylalanine or tryptophan. The D gene is left open where the match is weak. The size of a clone is reported for some rows only, either as once, few or many, or as a class for expanded clones.

d_call,v_call,clone_size,j_call,cdr3_aa,cdr3_nt
-,TRBV5-1,-,TRBJ1-1,CASRLDRQGRRDTEAFF,TGCGCCAGCAGACTCGACAGGCAGGGGCGGCGAGACACTGAAGCTTTCTTT
TRBD2,TRBV6-5,-,TRBJ2-3,CASSYSGGGIYTQYF,TGTGCCAGCAGTTACTCTGGGGGAGGGATTTATACGCAGTATTTT
TRBD2,TRBV9,few,TRBJ2-3,CASSVVPSGTPSTDTQYF,TGTGCCAGCAGCGTAGTTCCTAGCGGGACCCCTAGCACAGATACGCAGTATTTT
TRBD2,TRBV27,few,TRBJ2-5,CASSPGTSGSLETQYF,TGTGCCAGCAGTCCAGGGACTAGCGGGAGTTTAGAGACCCAGTACTTC
-,TRBV20-1,many,TRBJ2-7,CSAKGGNVYEQYF,TGCAGTGCTAAAGGGGGTAACGTCTACGAGCAGTACTTC
-,TRBV24-1,-,TRBJ2-1,CATSDLQGGNEQFF,TGTGCCACCAGTGATTTGCAGGGCGGAAATGAGCAGTTCTTC
-,TRBV5-1,-,TRBJ2-1,CASSSEGVSSYNEQFF,TGCGCCAGCAGTAGCGAGGGAGTTAGCTCCTACAATGAGCAGTTCTTC
-,TRBV27,-,TRBJ1-2,CASSHRSNYGYTF,TGTGCCAGCAGTCACAGGAGTAACTATGGCTACACCTTC
TRBD1,TRBV7-3,-,TRBJ2-5,CASSLMWDRDETQYF,TGTGCCAGCAGCTTAATGTGGGACAGGGATGAGACCCAGTACTTC
-,TRBV20-1,-,TRBJ1-5,CSARDQGRGNQPQHF,TGCAGTGCTAGAGATCAAGGGCGGGGCAATCAGCCCCAGCATTTT
-,TRBV27,-,TRBJ1-2,CASRGDRANYGYTF,TGTGCCAGCAGAGGTGACAGAGCTAACTATGGCTACACCTTC
-,TRBV27,few,TRBJ2-7,CASSLWKGGEQYF,TGTGCCAGCAGTTTATGGAAGGGTGGCGAGCAGTACTTC
TRBD2,TRBV9,few,TRBJ2-1,CASSVSGSQGNEQFF,TGTGCCAGCAGCGTTAGCGGGAGTCAAGGCAATGAGCAGTTCTTC
-,TRBV15,-,TRBJ1-1,CATSASGADAFF,TGTGCCACCTCAGCCTCAGGGGCCGACGCTTTCTTT
TRBD1,TRBV28,few,TRBJ2-1,CASQDRAHEQFF,TGTGCCAGCCAGGACAGGGCCCATGAGCAGTTCTTC
TRBD1,TRBV6-1,-,TRBJ2-7,CASSEAPRQGPYEQYF,TGTGCCAGCAGTGAGGCCCCGCGACAGGGACCCTACGAGCAGTACTTC
-,TRBV7-3,few,TRBJ2-7,CASSLIPGEGYEQYF,TGTGCCAGCAGCTTAATTCCGGGGGAAGGCTACGAGCAGTACTTC
TRBD2,TRBV5-1,-,TRBJ2-5,CASSSYIAGAAETQYF,TGCGCCAGCAGCTCCTACATAGCGGGAGCGGCGGAGACCCAGTACTTC
TRBD2,TRBV2,-,TRBJ2-7,CASSDLGRGTYEQYF,TGTGCCAGCAGTGATCTTGGGAGGGGAACCTACGAGCAGTACTTC